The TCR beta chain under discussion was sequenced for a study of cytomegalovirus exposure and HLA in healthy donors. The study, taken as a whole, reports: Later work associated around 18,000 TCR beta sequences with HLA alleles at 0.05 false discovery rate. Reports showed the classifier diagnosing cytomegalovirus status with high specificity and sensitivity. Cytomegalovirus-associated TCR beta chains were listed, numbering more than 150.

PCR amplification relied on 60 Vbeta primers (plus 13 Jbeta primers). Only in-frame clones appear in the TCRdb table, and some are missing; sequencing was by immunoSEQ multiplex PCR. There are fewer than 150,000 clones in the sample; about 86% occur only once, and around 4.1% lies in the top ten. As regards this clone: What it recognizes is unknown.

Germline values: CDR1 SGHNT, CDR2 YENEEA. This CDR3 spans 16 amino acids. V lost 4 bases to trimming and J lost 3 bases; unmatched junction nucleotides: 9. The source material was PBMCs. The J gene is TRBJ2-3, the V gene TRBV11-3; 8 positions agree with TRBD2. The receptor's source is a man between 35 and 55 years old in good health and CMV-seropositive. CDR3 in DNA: TGTGCCAGCAGCTCGCCGGCGGGGGGCCTAACAGATACGCAGTATTTT. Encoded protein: CASSSPAGGLTDTQYF.